This is a list of T cell receptor beta chains from one sample in a study of blood T cells in healthy people across ages. TCRdb passed the 5' RACE reads through MiXCR, listing each CDR3 protein once. In the table there are fewer than 2 million distinct CDR3 sequences, roughly two fifths of which are singletons. Source material: blood. The receptors originated from a human donor in good health. Each CDR3 is given with its conserved first and last residue. The D gene is left open where the match is weak. Expanded clones are given a class, and other clones once, few, many or no size at all.

V	J	size	D	DNA	CDR3
TRBV4-3	TRBJ2-1	.	.	TGCGCCAGCAGCCAGTCCGAGACAGTTCACGGGTACAATGAGCAGTTCTTC	CASSQSETVHGYNEQFF
TRBV5-1	TRBJ2-7	.	TRBD2	TGCGCCAGCAGCTCGGTCGGGGGGTCAGACGAGCAGTACTTC	CASSSVGGSDEQYF
TRBV6-2/TRBV6-3	TRBJ2-1	.	.	TGTGCCAGCAGTTATAAGTGGGGCTCCTACAATGAGCAGTTCTTC	CASSYKWGSYNEQFF
TRBV6-2/TRBV6-3	TRBJ2-7	.	TRBD2	TGTGCCAGCAACCCGGGACTACACAAGGGCGAGCAGTACTTC	CASNPGLHKGEQYF
TRBV28	TRBJ2-7	.	.	TGTGCCAGCCCCCCAGGAGGCGGGGTGGTATCCTACGAGCAGTACTTC	CASPPGGGVVSYEQYF
TRBV20-1	TRBJ2-7	few	TRBD2	TGCAGTGGGTTGACTAGCGGGGGCCTCACCTACGAGCAGTACTTC	CSGLTSGGLTYEQYF
TRBV9	TRBJ2-7	.	.	TGTGCCAGCAGCCGCACCGGGACGGTAACCTACGAGCAGTACTTC	CASSRTGTVTYEQYF
TRBV7-3	TRBJ2-3	few	.	TGTGCCAGCAGCTTAAGGGACCCAGCAGATACGCAGTATTTT	CASSLRDPADTQYF
TRBV4-3	TRBJ2-6	many	TRBD1	TGCGCCAGCAGCCAAGGGGGACAGGGGACTGGGGCCAACGTCCTGACTTTC	CASSQGGQGTGANVLTF
TRBV11-2	TRBJ2-6	.	.	TGTGCCGGCAGCCCGCGGGACGCCCCCTGGGGGGCCAACGTCCTGACTTTC	CAGSPRDAPWGANVLTF